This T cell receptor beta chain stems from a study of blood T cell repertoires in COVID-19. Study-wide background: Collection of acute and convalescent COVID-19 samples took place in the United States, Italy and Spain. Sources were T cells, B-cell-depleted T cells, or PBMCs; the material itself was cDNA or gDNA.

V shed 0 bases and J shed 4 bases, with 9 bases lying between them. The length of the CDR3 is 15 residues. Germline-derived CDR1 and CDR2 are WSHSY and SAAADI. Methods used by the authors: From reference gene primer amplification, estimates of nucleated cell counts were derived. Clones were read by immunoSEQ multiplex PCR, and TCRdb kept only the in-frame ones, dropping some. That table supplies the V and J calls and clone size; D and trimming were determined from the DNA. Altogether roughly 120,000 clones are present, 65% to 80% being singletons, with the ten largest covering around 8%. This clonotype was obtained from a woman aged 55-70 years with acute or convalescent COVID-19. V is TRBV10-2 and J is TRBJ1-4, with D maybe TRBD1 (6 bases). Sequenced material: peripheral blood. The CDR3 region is CASSESAQGNEKLFF. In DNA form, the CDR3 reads TGCGCCAGCAGTGAGTCCGCACAGGGTAATGAAAAACTGTTTTTT.